This TCR beta chain was profiled in a study of blood T cell repertoires in COVID-19. Produced via immunoSEQ multiplex PCR; TCRdb's table is partial and in-frame only. The table has approximately 14,000 clones, 70% to 90% seen once. Germline CDR1 and CDR2: SNHLY and FYNNEI. Losses at the gene ends were 4 bases for V and 5 bases for J; bases not matched to a gene: 7. This CDR3 contains 16 residues. J is TRBJ2-5 and V is TRBV2, with 13 bases aligning to TRBD2. The sequence was collected from a man in his forties or fifties with active or convalescent COVID-19. The sample was peripheral blood. Here the CDR3 DNA reads TGTGCCAGCAGTGGACTAGCGGGGGGCCGGGAGGAGACCCAGTACTTC. Its translation: CASSGLAGGREETQYF.